This entry describes one T cell receptor beta chain. Germline assignment: CDR1 MDHEN and CDR2 SYDVKM. V lost 6 bases to trimming and J lost 5 bases, with 16 bases between them. This CDR3 has 14 residues. This sample is part of a study of blood T cell repertoires in COVID-19. Original methodology: The authors estimated nucleated cell counts from reference gene primer amplification. Assay used: immunoSEQ multiplex PCR; TCRdb lists only in-frame clones, some missing. That table gives V, J and clone size, and the DNA gave D and trimming. The data show approximately 99,000 clones, around 84% seen once. The genes are TRBV28 and TRBJ1-1; the D gene is possibly TRBD1 (6 bases). This TCR derives from an older woman in a cohort sampled during active or convalescent COVID-19. The sequencing sample was made of peripheral blood. CDR3: CASRPTGLGTEAFF. The DNA for the CDR3 is TGTGCCAGCAGACCTACAGGGCTAGGGACTGAAGCTTTCTTT.